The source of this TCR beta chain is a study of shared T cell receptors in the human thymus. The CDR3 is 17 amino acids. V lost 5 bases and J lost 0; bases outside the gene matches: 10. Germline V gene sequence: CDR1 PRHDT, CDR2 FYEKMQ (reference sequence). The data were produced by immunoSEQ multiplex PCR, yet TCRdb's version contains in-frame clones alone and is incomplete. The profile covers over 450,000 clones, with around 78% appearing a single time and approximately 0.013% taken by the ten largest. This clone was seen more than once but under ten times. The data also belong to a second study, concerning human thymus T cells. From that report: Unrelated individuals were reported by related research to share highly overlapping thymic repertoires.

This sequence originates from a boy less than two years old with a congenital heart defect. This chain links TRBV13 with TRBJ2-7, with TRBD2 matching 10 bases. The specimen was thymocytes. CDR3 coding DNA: TGTGCCAGCAGCCCAAGGACTAGCGGAGCCCTCTCCTACGAGCAGTACTTC. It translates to CASSPRTSGALSYEQYF. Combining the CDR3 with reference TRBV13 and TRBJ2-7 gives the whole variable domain AAGVIQSPRHLIKEKRETATLKCYPIPRHDTVYWYQQGPGQDPQFLISFYEKMQSDKGSIPDRFSAQQFSDYHSELNMSSLELGDSALYFCASSPRTSGALSYEQYFGPGTRLTVT.